This T cell receptor beta chain is from a study of T cells in women clearing cervical HPV infection. About the research overall: Controls gave blood once infection was undetectable; cases at lesion identification. Cases' blood sampling followed lesion detection by median around 150 days (90 to 200). Broader study findings: Repertoire richness, not evenness, was significantly elevated in CIN3+ cases versus controls.

Clones were read by immunoSEQ multiplex PCR, and TCRdb kept only the in-frame ones, dropping some. There are 35,000 to 45,000 clones in the sample, with approximately 1.2% held by the top ten. All donors had a single incident cervical HPV16 infection, not prevalent. Concerning this clone: Its antigen is unknown. The CDR3 end falls 3 residues outside the read, so it is completed with the germline J gene.

The trim removed 4 bases at V and 5 bases at J, leaving 12 bases unmatched. The CDR3 extends over 16 amino acids. Germline CDR1 reads SNHLY; CDR2 reads FYNNEI. The source of this sequence is a woman between 18 and 70 years old with a cervical HPV16 infection that either progressed to CIN3+ or cleared (not recorded which). This chain joins TRBV2 and TRBJ2-5; 8 nucleotides line up with TRBD1. Material: blood buffy coat. Incomplete CDR3 DNA: TGTGCCAGCAGTGCGATCACAGCAGGGGGCCAGGAGACC. This encodes CASSAITAGGQET. The entire CDR3 protein reads CASSAITAGGQETQYF.